The 5 T cell receptor beta chains below all came from one sample that was sequenced in a study of blood T cells in healthy people across ages. Next came a second PCR, run for 7 to 11 cycles, which used a sample-barcoded 5' primer along with a J-beta primer mix. TCRdb independently ran MiXCR on the 5' RACE reads; one entry per CDR3 protein. The sample has over a million distinct CDR3 sequences, approximately 43% seen once. The specimen was blood. The receptors were sampled from a woman aged 18 to 35 in good health.

V usage is TRBV29-1 and J usage is TRBJ2-5; weak D call: TRBD1 (5 bases). The CDR3 has 13 residues. The germline V gene has CDR1 SQVTM and CDR2 ANQGSEA. V lost 1 base to trimming and J lost 4 bases, with 10 bases between them. The CDR3 region is CSVEGIGAETQYF. The CDR3 region has the DNA TGCAGCGTTGAAGGAATTGGGGCAGAGACCCAGTACTTC.

This clonotype showed up just a few times. The rearrangement links TRBV4-2 to TRBJ2-7, with D perhaps given as TRBD1 or TRBD2 (5 bases each). Germline V gene sequence: CDR1 LGHNA, CDR2 YNFKEQ. This CDR3 has 13 amino acids. Trimming shortened V by 6 bases and J by 3 bases, and 12 bases separated the two germline ends. DNA of the CDR3: TGTGCCAGCAGTCCCGGGGCGAACTACGAGCAGTACTTC. Protein sequence: CASSPGANYEQYF.

The chain carries TRBV10-2 and TRBJ2-1, with 7 bases lining up with TRBD1. J lost 0 bases, V lost 6 bases, and 11 bases had no gene match. Looked up from germline, CDR1 is WSHSY and CDR2 is SAAADI. The CDR3 length is 17 residues. The CDR3 protein is CASRATGEGYSYNEQFF. CDR3 DNA sequence: TGCGCCAGCAGAGCTACAGGGGAAGGGTACTCCTACAATGAGCAGTTCTTC.

The gene calls are TRBV23-1 and TRBJ2-4; no clear D. TRBV23-1 is classed as an ORF, of uncertain function. The CDR3 is made up of 18 amino acids. V shed 5 bases and J shed 0 bases, with 20 bases lying between them. This CDR3 reads CASSDRFSSYLAKNIQYF. The CDR3 bases are TGCGCCAGCAGTGATCGGTTCTCGAGCTACCTAGCCAAAAACATTCAGTACTTC.

This chain links TRBV6-5 with TRBJ2-3, with D perhaps TRBD1 (6 bases). Between the trimmed V and J ends, which lost 4 bases and 9 bases, there was a span of 14 bases. In germline, CDR1 is MNHEY, CDR2 SVGAGI. The CDR3 covers 13 residues. Written as DNA, the CDR3 is TGTGCCAGCAGTTGGACCGGGACAAAGACGCAGTATTTT. Protein: CASSWTGTKTQYF.